The clone carrying this T cell receptor beta chain has more than one count but fewer than ten. Its antigen is not identified. The authors made TCR beta libraries by quantitative 5'-RACE with molecular barcodes. TCRdb itself ran the 5' RACE reads through MiXCR, one entry per CDR3 protein. The table lists about 450,000 distinct CDR3 sequences, about 24% of them singletons, with roughly 1% in the top ten. The data are from a study of CD8 T cells in ankylosing spondylitis. General study results and limits: There were earlier reports of some motif variants in reactive arthritis synovial fluid and blood. Matched synovial fluid from ankylosing spondylitis patients was reported to be enriched for disease-linked clones. What appeared characteristic of ankylosing spondylitis blood was a TCR beta motif of eight highly homologous variants.

The length of the CDR3 is 13 residues. Germline V gene lookup returns CDR1 SGHAT and CDR2 FQNNGV. The V end lost 5 bases, the J end lost 6 bases, and 13 bases lay between the germline ends. The chain recombines TRBV11-2 with TRBJ1-2; no definite D call. The clonotype originates from a male donor with ankylosing spondylitis. Sequencing input: blood, either unsorted or a sorted T cell fraction (not recorded which). The CDR3 nucleotides read TGTGCCAGCAGCCAATCCCGGGTTCATGGCTACACCTTC. It is translated as CASSQSRVHGYTF. The entire variable domain, with the rest obtained from reference TRBV11-2 and TRBJ1-2, is as follows: EAGVAQSPRYKIIEKRQSVAFWCNPISGHATLYWYQQILGQGPKLLIQFQNNGVVDDSQLPKDRFSAERLKGVDSTLKIQPAKLEDSAVYLCASSQSRVHGYTFGSGTRLTVV.